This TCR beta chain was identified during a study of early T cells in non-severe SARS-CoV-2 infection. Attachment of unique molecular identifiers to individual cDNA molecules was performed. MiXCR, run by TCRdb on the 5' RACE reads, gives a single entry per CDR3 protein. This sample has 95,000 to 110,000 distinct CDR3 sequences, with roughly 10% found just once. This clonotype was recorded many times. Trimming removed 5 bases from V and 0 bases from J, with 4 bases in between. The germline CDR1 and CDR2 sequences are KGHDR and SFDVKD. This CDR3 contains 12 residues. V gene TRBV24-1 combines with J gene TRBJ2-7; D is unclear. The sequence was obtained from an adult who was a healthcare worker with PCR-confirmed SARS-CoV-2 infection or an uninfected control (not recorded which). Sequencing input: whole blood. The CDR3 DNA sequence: TGTGCCACCAGTGGCGACTCCTACGAGCAGTACTTC. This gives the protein CATSGDSYEQYF.